The 20 T cell receptor beta chains reported below all come from one sample, sequenced in a study of response to subunit inactivated influenza vaccine. TCRdb passed the RT-PCR reads through MiXCR, listing each CDR3 protein once. The data contain 650,000 to 800,000 distinct CDR3 sequences, around a sixth of them seen just once; the ten biggest clones take up 11%. Material: PBMCs from blood, obtained more than 4 days after vaccination. Source of these receptors: a man in his fifties who received an inactivated influenza vaccine.

There are a few counts of this clonotype. The chain recombines TRBV20-1 with TRBJ1-1, with D possibly being TRBD1 (6 bases). V lost 0 bases and J lost 6, with 11 bases in between. The CDR3 has 13 amino acids. The V gene's germline CDR1 is DFQATT and CDR2 SNEGSKA (reference sequence). The CDR3, as DNA: TGCAGTGCTAGAGATCAACCAGGGGCTGAAGCTTTCTTT. Amino acids: CSARDQPGAEAFF.

This clonotype came up a few times. The rearrangement uses TRBV20-1 and TRBJ2-5; 7 nucleotides line up with TRBD2. Germline-derived CDR1 and CDR2 are DFQATT and SNEGSKA (reference sequence). The V and J ends lost 6 bases and 4 bases, in that order; junction bases with no gene match: 8. This CDR3 is 13 amino acids long. The CDR3 reads CSAGEGRPETQYF. The CDR3 coding sequence is TGCAGTGCCGGGGAGGGGCGCCCAGAGACCCAGTACTTC.

The chain links TRBV10-3 to TRBJ2-2; 9 bases map to TRBD1. Trimming removed 10 bases from V and 5 bases from J; junction bases left unmatched: 11. The CDR3 is made up of 15 amino acids. Germline V gene lookup returns CDR1 ENHRY and CDR2 SYGVKD. The CDR3 DNA reads TGTGCCACCAGGGGACAGGGAGGGGCTACCGGGGAGCTGTTTTTT. Its protein product is CATRGQGGATGELFF.

The rearrangement links TRBV7-6 to TRBJ1-1, with 8 bases fitting TRBD1. V lost 4 bases to trimming and J lost 0 bases; unmatched junction nucleotides: 4. The CDR3 covers 15 residues. The germline V gene has CDR1 SGHVS and CDR2 FNYEAQ. The CDR3 DNA is TGTGCCAGCAGCTGGGGGACAGGATTGAACACTGAAGCTTTCTTT. Protein: CASSWGTGLNTEAFF.

This clonotype was seen a handful of times. The rearrangement links TRBV4-1 to TRBJ1-5; weak D call: TRBD1 (5 bases). The CDR3 totals 15 residues. Trimming stripped 2 bases from V and 6 bases from J, with 14 bases between. Germline V gives CDR1 MGHRA, CDR2 YSYEKL. The CDR3 spells CASSQFLPGGQPQHF. CDR3 sequence (DNA): TGCGCCAGCAGCCAATTTCTCCCCGGGGGTCAGCCCCAGCATTTT.

The sample holds many counts of this clonotype. This chain joins TRBV12-3 or TRBV12-4 and TRBJ2-1; D may correspond to TRBD1 or TRBD2 (6 bases each). V lost 3 bases and J lost 5, with 8 bases in between. CDR3 length: 13 amino acids. CDR3: CASSFGGHNEQFF. CDR3 in DNA: TGTGCCAGCAGTTTTGGGGGGCACAATGAGCAGTTCTTC.

V gene TRBV11-2 combines with J gene TRBJ2-7; 10 bases align to TRBD1. The V segment lost 5 bases and the J segment 7 bases; nucleotides outside the gene matches: 5. Germline assignment: CDR1 SGHAT and CDR2 FQNNGV. The CDR3 totals 13 residues. CDR3 sequence (DNA): TGTGCCAGCAGCCCGTGGGACAGGGGTGAGCAGTACTTC. Translated: CASSPWDRGEQYF.

The chain couples TRBV3-1 to TRBJ2-4, with TRBD2 identical over 7 bases. Germline-derived CDR1 and CDR2 are LGHDT and YNNKEL (reference sequence). Trimming took 6 bases from V and 6 from J; bases not matched to a gene: 11. CDR3 length: 15 residues. The DNA for the CDR3 is TGTGCCAGCAGTCCAGCGGGGTCGAGGGGAAACATTCAGTACTTC. It specifies CASSPAGSRGNIQYF. The variable domain in full, completed from reference TRBV3-1 and TRBJ2-4, reads DTAVSQTPKYLVTQMGNDKSIKCEQNLGHDTMYWYKQDSKKFLKIMFSYNNKELIINETVPNRFSPKSPDKAHLNLHINSLELGDSAVYFCASSPAGSRGNIQYFGAGTRLSVL.

The rearrangement links TRBV6-2 or TRBV6-3 to TRBJ2-4, with D maybe TRBD2 (6 bases). The V gene lost 10 bases and the J gene lost 2 bases, with 15 bases spanning the gap. The germline V gene has CDR1 MNHEY and CDR2 SVGEGT. The CDR3 contains 14 residues. The CDR3 DNA sequence: TGTGCCACCGCCTGGGGGGATACCAAAAACATTCAGTACTTC. This gives the protein CATAWGDTKNIQYF.

The chain is built from TRBV2 and TRBJ2-5, with 8 bases identical to TRBD1. The CDR3 totals 15 residues. The V gene end was trimmed by 1 base and the J gene end by 2 bases; junction bases not matched to a gene: 3. Germline V gives CDR1 SNHLY, CDR2 FYNNEI. Here the CDR3 reads CASSEGTGPQETQYF. CDR3 DNA sequence: TGTGCCAGCAGTGAAGGGACAGGGCCACAAGAGACCCAGTACTTC.

This clonotype was seen only a few times. The chain carries TRBV20-1 and TRBJ2-1; D remains ambiguous. The V and J ends lost 1 base and 0 bases respectively, with 10 bases between them. Looked up from germline, CDR1 is DFQATT and CDR2 is SNEGSKA (reference sequence). The CDR3 has 15 residues. Here the CDR3 reads CSARGARSSYNEQFF. The CDR3, as DNA: TGCAGTGCTAGAGGGGCTAGGAGCTCCTACAATGAGCAGTTCTTC.

This clonotype was seen a single time. V usage is TRBV18 and J usage is TRBJ2-5, with 8 bases aligning to TRBD1. This CDR3 contains 15 residues. Germline CDR1 KGHSH, CDR2 LQKENI. V lost 4 bases and J lost 1; bases outside the gene matches: 5. The CDR3 loop reads CASSQSRGLQETQYF. The DNA for the CDR3 is TGTGCCAGCTCACAAAGCAGGGGGCTCCAAGAGACCCAGTACTTC.

This clonotype was detected a few times. The chain carries TRBV5-6 and TRBJ2-5; the D gene is possibly TRBD1 (5 bases). From germline, CDR1 is SGHDT and CDR2 YYEEEE. Between the trimmed V and J ends, which lost 2 bases and 5 bases, there was a span of 10 bases. This CDR3 contains 13 residues. The CDR3 nucleotides read TGTGCCAGCAGCTTTACCTACAGGGAGACCCAGTACTTC. The encoded protein is CASSFTYRETQYF.

With respect to this clonotype: A much more abundant neighbour one base away suggests this may be a read error. The rearrangement uses TRBV7-9 and TRBJ2-7; D is uncertain. Germline assignment: CDR1 SEHNR and CDR2 FQNEAQ (reference sequence). This CDR3 region has 15 residues. CDR3 residues: CDSSSRPYSSYEQYF. In nucleotides, the CDR3 is TGTGACAGCAGCTCCCGCCCGTACAGCTCCTACGAGCAGTACTTC.

This clonotype was counted only a few times. This rearrangement joins TRBV10-3 to TRBJ2-5; perhaps TRBD2 as D (5 bases). The CDR3 totals 15 residues. CDR1 is ENHRY, CDR2 SYGVKD, per germline. The V and J ends lost 0 bases and 4 bases respectively, with 12 bases between them. CDR3 nucleotide sequence: TGTGCCATCAGTGAGTCGGAGGTGGAAGGAGAGACCCAGTACTTC. It is translated as CAISESEVEGETQYF.

The chain combines TRBV7-2 with TRBJ2-2; 9 bases line up with TRBD2. Trimming took 1 base from V and 3 from J; bases not matched to a gene: 6. The CDR3 has 17 amino acids. The germline gives CDR1 SGHTA, CDR2 FQGNSA. The CDR3 here is CASSLVVTSGHTGELFF. CDR3 sequence (DNA): TGTGCCAGCAGCTTAGTAGTGACTAGCGGACACACCGGGGAGCTGTTTTTT.

To note about this clonotype: A junction boundary mismatches the germline segment, possibly from a read error. V and J are TRBV20-1 and TRBJ2-1, with 7 bases fitting TRBD2. This CDR3 is 14 amino acids long. Germline CDR1 and CDR2: DFQATT and SNEGSKA (reference sequence). The CDR3 DNA is TGCAGTGCTAGGATAAGCGGGACCTACAATGATCAGTTCTTC. Encoded protein: CSARISGTYNDQFF.

This clonotype was seen more than once but under ten times. The V call is TRBV9, the J call TRBJ2-5; 9 bases are shared with TRBD2. V was clipped by 3 bases and J by 4 bases; unmatched bases: 4. CDR1 and CDR2 from the germline V gene are SGDLS and YYNGEE. The CDR3 runs 14 residues. The CDR3 region is CASSAPAGGETQYF. CDR3 nucleotide sequence: TGTGCCAGCAGCGCTCCAGCGGGAGGAGAGACCCAGTACTTC.

This clonotype showed up many times. The chain combines TRBV7-8 with TRBJ1-5, with D tentatively TRBD1 (5 bases). The CDR3 runs to 13 residues. Germline V lookup: CDR1 SGHVS, CDR2 FQNEAQ. The V and J ends lost 2 bases and 5 bases respectively, with 7 bases between them. CDR3 bases: TGTGCCAGCAGCTTACAGGGCCATCAGCCCCAGCATTTT. Its translation is CASSLQGHQPQHF.

V and J are TRBV7-2 and TRBJ2-1; TRBD1 agrees at 9 bases. CDR1 is SGHTA and CDR2 is FQGNSA in the germline V gene. Trimming cost V 5 bases and J 8 bases; bases outside gene matches: 7. The CDR3 contains 14 residues. CDR3 bases: TGTGCCAGCAGCGGAACAGGGGGCGGGGATGAGCAGTTCTTC. Translation: CASSGTGGGDEQFF.